These T cell receptor beta chains were read from a single sample in a study of T cell repertoires in cytomegalovirus infection. TCRdb re-called the reads through MiXCR, storing one row per CDR3 protein. Here the sample spans 450,000 to 650,000 distinct CDR3 sequences, around 27% being singletons. Sequenced: PBMCs. Receptors originate from a human donor in good health (CMV status not recorded). Some clones in this sample may be carry-over from other donors' samples. The CDR3 runs from the conserved cysteine through the conserved F or W. A D gene is named only where the DNA matches it firmly. Clone sizes are given selectively: once, few, many, or a class where the clone is expanded.

size	J	V	D	CDR3	DNA
few	TRBJ1-2	TRBV4-1	-	CASSQSERATNYGYTF	TGCGCCAGCAGCCAATCCGAGAGGGCGACTAACTATGGCTACACCTTC
once	TRBJ2-4	TRBV11-1	-	CASSLGGDIQYF	TGTGCCAGCAGTTTAGGAGGGGACATTCAGTACTTC
-	TRBJ1-2	TRBV19	TRBD1	CASSIGTGYGYTF	TGTGCCAGTAGTATAGGGACAGGCTATGGCTACACCTTC
-	TRBJ2-5	TRBV29-1	TRBD2	CSGGPGGGETQYF	TGCAGCGGTGGACCCGGCGGGGGGGAGACCCAGTACTTC
-	TRBJ1-2	TRBV2	-	CASSESGPRGYTF	TGTGCCAGCAGTGAATCCGGACCTCGTGGCTACACCTTC
-	TRBJ1-4	TRBV6-1	-	CASSEGSGEKLFF	TGTGCCAGCAGTGAAGGTTCGGGGGAAAAACTGTTTTTT
-	TRBJ1-1	TRBV11-2	-	CASSPRGETEVFF	TGTGCCAGCAGCCCTAGGGGGGAGACTGAAGTTTTCTTT
few	TRBJ1-4	TRBV6-6	-	CASSYLNDQLFF	TGTGCCAGCAGTTACCTCAATGATCAACTGTTTTTT
-	TRBJ2-3	TRBV20-1	TRBD2	CSAREASGRTTDTQYF	TGCAGTGCTAGAGAGGCTAGCGGGAGAACCACAGATACGCAGTATTTT
many	TRBJ1-6	TRBV7-2	TRBD1	CASSLRQGQGNSPLHF	TGTGCCAGCAGCTTACGACAGGGACAGGGGAATTCACCCCTCCACTTT
-	TRBJ2-3	TRBV20-1	-	CSARDLLTRSSDTQYF	TGCAGTGCTAGAGATCTACTCACAAGGTCGTCAGATACGCAGTATTTT
-	TRBJ1-2	TRBV19	-	CASSIRAVNYGYTF	TGTGCCAGTAGTATTCGGGCAGTGAACTATGGCTACACCTTC
-	TRBJ1-1	TRBV5-6	TRBD1	CASSGTGTVNIEAFF	TGTGCCAGCAGCGGGACAGGAACGGTGAACATTGAAGCTTTCTTT
-	TRBJ2-5	TRBV2	TRBD2	CASSKGGPGEETQYF	TGTGCCAGCAGCAAGGGAGGGCCGGGGGAAGAGACCCAGTACTTC
-	TRBJ1-2	TRBV5-5	TRBD1	CASNGSPGQGSRNYGYTF	TGTGCCAGCAACGGGTCCCCGGGACAGGGGAGTCGCAACTATGGCTACACCTTC
-	TRBJ2-7	TRBV6-1	-	CATVGGTGTLSYEQYF	TGTGCCACCGTGGGGGGGACCGGGACATTATCCTACGAGCAGTACTTC
-	TRBJ2-3	TRBV7-9	-	CASSFRGLDTQYF	TGTGCCAGCAGCTTTCGGGGGTTAGATACGCAGTATTTT
-	TRBJ2-4	TRBV5-6	-	CASSFGDILIAKNIQYF	TGTGCCAGCAGCTTCGGGGACATTCTTATAGCCAAAAACATTCAGTACTTC
-	TRBJ1-5	TRBV29-1	-	CSVGGGNQPQHF	TGCAGCGTTGGCGGGGGCAATCAGCCCCAGCATTTT
medium-sized	TRBJ2-7	TRBV7-2	-	CASSPTSPNYEQYF	TGTGCCAGCAGCCCCACTAGCCCCAACTACGAGCAGTACTTC
few	TRBJ2-4	TRBV7-9	TRBD2	CASSTTSGIIKNIQYF	TGTGCCAGCAGCACCACTAGCGGGATAATAAAAAACATTCAGTACTTC
few	TRBJ2-7	TRBV27	TRBD1	CASRRRQGNDEQYF	TGTGCCAGCAGGCGAAGACAGGGGAACGACGAGCAGTACTTC
few	TRBJ1-2	TRBV7-2	-	CASSFSRSNYGYTF	TGTGCCAGCAGCTTTAGTAGGTCTAACTATGGCTACACCTTC
-	TRBJ1-3	TRBV4-3	-	CASSQDGNTIYF	TGCGCCAGCAGCCAAGATGGAAACACCATATATTTT
few	TRBJ2-5	TRBV2	TRBD1	CAIGTGVLAEFQETQYF	TGTGCCATCGGGACAGGGGTACTAGCGGAATTCCAAGAGACCCAGTACTTC
-	TRBJ2-3	TRBV28	TRBD2	CASSPAASGSTDTQYF	TGTGCCAGCAGCCCGGCGGCTAGCGGATCCACAGATACGCAGTATTTT
-	TRBJ1-6	TRBV4-2	-	CASSQDWAHDGSPLHF	TGTGCCAGCAGCCAAGATTGGGCCCACGACGGCTCACCCCTCCACTTT
-	TRBJ2-7	TRBV11-2	-	CASSLARPYEQYF	TGTGCCAGCAGCTTAGCAAGACCCTACGAGCAGTACTTC
many	TRBJ1-2	TRBV7-6	TRBD1	CASSAGQGNYGYTF	TGTGCCAGCAGCGCGGGACAGGGTAACTATGGCTACACCTTC
-	TRBJ1-2	TRBV6-5	-	CASREIGAATDGYTF	TGTGCCAGCAGAGAAATAGGGGCGGCAACAGATGGCTACACCTTC
-	TRBJ1-1	TRBV27	TRBD1	CASSFRTGTEAFF	TGTGCCAGCAGTTTCCGGACAGGGACTGAAGCTTTCTTT
few	TRBJ2-1	TRBV29-1	TRBD1	CSVGQGGNEQFF	TGCAGCGTTGGACAGGGGGGCAATGAGCAGTTCTTC
-	TRBJ2-1	TRBV20-1	TRBD1	CSASLQGDRGRGEQFF	TGCAGTGCTAGCCTCCAAGGGGACAGGGGGCGCGGTGAGCAGTTCTTC
few	TRBJ2-5	TRBV28	-	CASSQRGGLETQYF	TGTGCCAGCAGTCAAAGGGGGGGGCTGGAGACCCAGTACTTC
few	TRBJ1-3	TRBV6-2/TRBV6-3	-	CASSYRLQSSGNTIYF	TGTGCCAGCAGTTACCGTCTACAGAGCTCTGGAAACACCATATATTTT
-	TRBJ2-3	TRBV19	TRBD2	CASSMKLADYPDTQYF	TGTGCCAGTAGTATGAAACTAGCGGACTACCCAGATACGCAGTATTTT
few	TRBJ2-1	TRBV7-6	-	CASSLGRGRSYNEQFF	TGTGCCAGCAGCTTGGGGCGCGGACGCTCCTACAATGAGCAGTTCTTC
many	TRBJ2-3	TRBV7-8	TRBD2	CASSLGIFVDGRASHINTQYF	TGTGCCAGCAGCTTAGGGATTTTTGTAGACGGGAGGGCATCCCACATAAATACGCAGTATTTT
few	TRBJ2-1	TRBV6-2/TRBV6-3	-	CASARESYNEQFF	TGTGCCAGCGCTCGGGAGTCCTACAATGAGCAGTTCTTC
once	TRBJ2-2	TRBV28	-	CASTRGEDGELFF	TGTGCCAGCACCCGAGGGGAGGACGGGGAGCTGTTTTTT
-	TRBJ2-1	TRBV6-2/TRBV6-3	TRBD2	CASSYPRAGALNEQFF	TGTGCCAGCAGTTACCCGCGAGCGGGAGCTCTCAATGAGCAGTTCTTC
few	TRBJ2-3	TRBV20-1	-	CSAGDLPAGTDTQYF	TGCAGTGCAGGGGACTTACCGGCGGGCACAGATACGCAGTATTTT
once	TRBJ2-7	TRBV20-1	-	CSATRASDREQYF	TGCAGTGCTACCAGGGCTAGCGATCGCGAGCAGTACTTC
many	TRBJ1-6	TRBV12-3/TRBV12-4	-	CASSLGLGNGNSPLHF	TGTGCCAGCAGTTTGGGACTAGGCAATGGAAATTCACCCCTCCACTTT
few	TRBJ1-5	TRBV4-3	-	CASSQEFTSNQPQHF	TGCGCCAGCAGCCAAGAGTTCACCAGCAATCAGCCCCAGCATTTT